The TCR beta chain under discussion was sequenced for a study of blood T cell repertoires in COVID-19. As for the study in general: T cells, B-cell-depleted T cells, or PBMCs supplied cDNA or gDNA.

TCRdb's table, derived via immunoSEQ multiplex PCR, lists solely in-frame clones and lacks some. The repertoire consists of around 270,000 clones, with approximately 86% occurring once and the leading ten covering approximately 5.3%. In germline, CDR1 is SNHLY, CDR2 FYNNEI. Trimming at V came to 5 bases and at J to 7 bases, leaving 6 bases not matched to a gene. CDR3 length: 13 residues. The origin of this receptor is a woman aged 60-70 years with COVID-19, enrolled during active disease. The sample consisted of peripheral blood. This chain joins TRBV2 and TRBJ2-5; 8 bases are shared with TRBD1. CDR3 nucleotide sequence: TGTGCCAGCAGTCAGACAGGGGTCGGGACCCAGTACTTC. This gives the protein CASSQTGVGTQYF. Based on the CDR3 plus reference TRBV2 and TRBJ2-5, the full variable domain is EPEVTQTPSHQVTQMGQEVILRCVPISNHLYFYWYRQILGQKVEFLVSFYNNEISEKSEIFDDQFSVERPDGSNFTLKIRSTKLEDSAMYFCASSQTGVGTQYFGPGTRLLVL.